The 30 T cell receptor beta chains given below trace back to one sample, sequenced in a study of human T cells and chemical hapten exposure. Time point meaning: pre-sensitization, week 0. The treatment was: therapeutic diphenylcyclopropenone sensitization with weekly scalp DPC. TCRdb reprocessed the RACE reads via MiXCR and lists one record per CDR3 protein. The table lists fewer than 300,000 distinct CDR3 sequences, 7.5% to 9% of them singletons. The sequencing here drew on whole blood, taken in connection with sensitization to the hapten diphenylcyclopropenone (DPC). These TCRs come from a man between 18 and 29 years old with alopecia areata. Some clones in this sample may be carry-over from other donors' samples.

This clonotype was seen only a few times. The genes are TRBV4-2 and TRBJ1-2; weak D call: TRBD1 (6 bases). Germline CDR1 is LGHNA and CDR2 is YNFKEQ. The CDR3 has 14 amino acids. V was pared by 1 base and J by 3 bases, with 9 bases between. CDR3 DNA: TGTGCCAGCAGCCAAGTGACAGGCGACTATGGCTACACCTTC. The encoded protein is CASSQVTGDYGYTF.

The gene calls are TRBV10-3 and TRBJ2-2; D is ambiguous. Germline V gives CDR1 ENHRY, CDR2 SYGVKD. The germline V and J ends were trimmed by 2 bases and 2 bases, with 0 bases remaining between them. CDR3 length: 12 amino acids. The CDR3, as DNA: TGTGCCATCAGTGAGAACACCGGGGAGCTGTTTTTT. Protein: CAISENTGELFF.

This clonotype was observed a handful of times. The chain recombines TRBV29-1 with TRBJ2-1, with 8 positions matching TRBD2. CDR1 and CDR2 from the germline V gene are SQVTM and ANQGSEA. V trimming: 7 bases; J trimming: 0 bases; junction bases outside the gene matches: 5. The CDR3 runs to 14 residues. The CDR3 loop is CSGNREGSYNEQFF. CDR3 sequence (DNA): TGCAGCGGCAATCGGGAGGGCTCCTACAATGAGCAGTTCTTC.

This clonotype was found a few times. The rearrangement joins TRBV7-2 to TRBJ2-2, with 7 bases that match TRBD1. J was trimmed by 2 bases and V by 7 bases; bases with no gene match: 4. The germline V gene has CDR1 SGHTA and CDR2 FQGNSA. The CDR3 sequence is 14 residues long. The CDR3 spells CASTRDSNTGELFF. CDR3 nucleotide sequence: TGTGCCAGCACCAGGGACAGTAACACCGGGGAGCTGTTTTTT.

The J gene is TRBJ2-7, the V gene TRBV20-1, with D unclear. CDR1 is DFQATT, CDR2 SNEGSKA, per germline (reference sequence). The germline V and J ends were trimmed by 1 base and 2 bases, with 9 bases remaining between them. The CDR3 has 13 amino acids. CDR3 region: CSARAGITYEQYF. CDR3 in DNA: TGCAGTGCTAGAGCAGGTATCACCTACGAGCAGTACTTC.

This clonotype came up many times. The rearrangement links TRBV5-6 to TRBJ2-6; no reliable D call. CDR3 length equals 15 residues. Germline V gene data show CDR1 as SGHDT and CDR2 as YYEEEE. Trimming cost V 0 bases and J 1 base, with 5 bases left between them. Here the CDR3 reads CASSLARSGANVLTF. The DNA for the CDR3 is TGTGCCAGCAGCTTGGCGAGATCTGGGGCCAACGTCCTGACTTTC.

Many counts were recorded for this clonotype. CDR3 sequence reads: CASNKDRRAYNSPLHF. CDR3 DNA sequence: TGTGCCAGCAACAAGGACAGAAGAGCCTATAATTCACCCCTCCACTTT. The rearrangement links TRBV6-6 to TRBJ1-6; maybe TRBD1 (6 bases). Between the trimmed V and J ends, which lost 7 bases and 2 bases, there was a span of 15 bases. This CDR3 region has 16 residues. Germline V gene data show CDR1 as MNHNY and CDR2 as SVGAGI (reference sequence).

As to this clonotype: A much larger clone is a single base away; this may be a read error. V and J are TRBV5-4 and TRBJ2-7; tentative D call: TRBD1 (5 bases). V gave up 7 bases and J gave up 0 bases, with 11 bases separating them. CDR3 length: 13 residues. The germline V gene has CDR1 SGHNT and CDR2 YYREEE (reference sequence). In DNA form, the CDR3 reads TGTGCCAGCGGCCCGACAGCCTCCTACGAGCAGTACTTC. Translating it yields CASGPTASYEQYF.

Worth noting for this clonotype: A much larger clone differs by one base, so this may be a read error. The V and J genes are TRBV2 and TRBJ1-2; D is undetermined. The CDR3 is 13 residues long. CDR1 SNHLY and CDR2 FYNNEI come from the germline V gene. The chain's CDR3 is CASSEADNHGYTF. CDR3 nucleotides: TGTGCCAGCAGTGAGGCCGATAACCATGGCTACACCTTC.

This chain links TRBV12-3 or TRBV12-4 with TRBJ2-5, with D tentatively TRBD2 (6 bases). Trimming took off 7 bases at V and 6 bases at J, with 15 bases between the two ends. This CDR3 contains 13 residues. This chain's CDR3 is CASTPGLVKTQYF. The DNA for the CDR3 is TGTGCCAGCACCCCGGGACTCGTCAAGACCCAGTACTTC.

This sequence joins TRBV9 and TRBJ1-6; no reliable D call. CDR3 size: 14 residues. In germline, CDR1 is SGDLS, CDR2 YYNGEE. V was trimmed by 3 bases and J by 7 bases, leaving 11 bases between them. The CDR3 sequence is CASSGGTKNSPLHF. The CDR3 DNA reads TGTGCCAGCAGCGGCGGCACAAAGAATTCACCCCTCCACTTT.

The V gene is TRBV28, the J gene TRBJ2-7, with 10 bases lining up with TRBD2. The germline CDR1 and CDR2 sequences are MDHEN and SYDVKM. The CDR3 is 15 residues long. The junction had 5 bases not matched to a gene; V was cut back by 6 bases and J by 0 bases. The CDR3 region is CASSPSGGNSYEQYF. CDR3 sequence (DNA): TGTGCCAGCAGCCCTAGCGGGGGCAACTCCTACGAGCAGTACTTC.

The sample holds a few counts of this clonotype. The gene calls are TRBV12-5 and TRBJ2-1; D might be TRBD1 (5 bases). Germline loops: CDR1 LGHNT, CDR2 FRNRAP. The CDR3 is 12 amino acids. With 3 bases removed from V and 8 bases from J, the gap between germline ends came to 8 bases. CDR3 DNA: TGTGCTAGTGGTTTTGTAGGGGATGAGCAGTTCTTC. It yields the protein CASGFVGDEQFF. Using reference TRBV12-5 and TRBJ2-1 for the parts outside the CDR3, the full variable domain is DARVTQTPRHKVTEMGQEVTMRCQPILGHNTVFWYRQTMMQGLELLAYFRNRAPLDDSGMPKDRFSAEMPDATLATLKIQPSEPRDSAVYFCASGFVGDEQFFGPGTRLTVL.

This clonotype was recorded a few times. The chain combines TRBV18 with TRBJ2-7; maybe TRBD1 (6 bases). Trimming cost V 2 bases and J 3 bases, with 14 bases left between them. The germline V gene encodes CDR1 KGHSH and CDR2 LQKENI. The CDR3 is made up of 15 amino acids. CDR3 coding DNA: TGTGCCAGCTCACCAATATCAGGGGCAAACTACGAGCAGTACTTC. Protein sequence: CASSPISGANYEQYF.

The rearrangement joins TRBV5-1 to TRBJ1-6; D gene uncertain. Trimming stripped 7 bases from V and 7 bases from J, with 12 bases between. CDR1 and CDR2 from the germline V gene are SGHRS and YFSETQ. The length of the CDR3 is 13 residues. The CDR3 DNA is TGCGCCAGCCGGGGATGGGAAAATTCACCCCTCCACTTT. It is translated as CASRGWENSPLHF.

CDR3 in amino acids: CASSYPRKDREQFF. The CDR3 nucleotides read TGTGCCAGCAGCTACCCCAGAAAGGACAGAGAGCAGTTCTTC. The J gene is TRBJ2-1, the V gene TRBV7-8; perhaps TRBD1 as D (6 bases). The V gene lost 4 bases and the J gene lost 10 bases, with 17 bases spanning the gap. This CDR3 spans 14 amino acids. Germline CDR1 SGHVS, CDR2 FQNEAQ.

The V call is TRBV9, the J call TRBJ2-6, with D tentatively TRBD2 (6 bases). The CDR3 runs to 20 residues. Germline V gene data show CDR1 as SGDLS and CDR2 as YYNGEE. V was shortened by 4 bases and J by 0 bases, with 23 bases between the two germline ends. The CDR3 loop reads CASSSKLGGNPRSGANVLTF. Here the CDR3 DNA reads TGTGCCAGCAGCTCAAAGCTGGGAGGAAATCCCCGCTCTGGGGCCAACGTCCTGACTTTC. Full variable domain (remainder filled in from reference TRBV9 and TRBJ2-6): DSGVTQTPKHLITATGQRVTLRCSPRSGDLSVYWYQQSLDQGLQFLIQYYNGEERAKGNILERFSAQQFPDLHSELNLSSLELGDSALYFCASSSKLGGNPRSGANVLTFGAGSRLTVL.

This rearrangement joins TRBV7-9 to TRBJ2-3, with a possible D match to TRBD1 (5 bases). The CDR3 has 15 amino acids. CDR1 is SEHNR, CDR2 FQNEAQ, per germline (reference sequence). V was cut by 6 bases and J by 1 base, with 14 bases left in between. The CDR3 sequence is CASSSLKGGTDTQYF. DNA of the CDR3: TGTGCCAGCAGTTCATTGAAAGGGGGCACAGATACGCAGTATTTT.

The chain employs TRBV7-9 and TRBJ2-5; possible D gene TRBD1, 6 bases. The CDR3 is made up of 15 amino acids. Germline V gene sequence: CDR1 SEHNR, CDR2 FQNEAQ (reference sequence). V lost 5 bases and J 5 bases, leaving 18 bases between the germline ends. CDR3 bases: TGTGCCAGCAGCCCACAGGGACGGTCCGGGGAGACCCAGTACTTC. Amino acids: CASSPQGRSGETQYF.

This clonotype has a count of ten or more. The rearrangement uses TRBV7-2 and TRBJ2-3, with TRBD2 matching over 8 bases. This CDR3 is 15 amino acids long. The ends lost 5 bases at V and 3 bases at J; junction bases unmatched: 7. The V gene's germline CDR1 is SGHTA and CDR2 FQGNSA. The CDR3 loop reads CASSLIAGFTDTQYF. DNA of the CDR3: TGTGCCAGCAGCCTTATAGCGGGGTTTACAGATACGCAGTATTTT.

This clonotype has only a few counts. The chain couples TRBV15 to TRBJ2-5; 10 positions agree with TRBD1. Looked up from germline, CDR1 is LNHNV and CDR2 is YYDKDF (reference sequence). The CDR3 totals 15 residues. V lost 1 base and J lost 3; bases outside the gene matches: 2. CDR3 sequence (DNA): TGTGCCACCAGCAGAGTGGGGACAGGGGAAGAGACCCAGTACTTC. Protein sequence: CATSRVGTGEETQYF. Full variable domain (outside the CDR3, taken from reference TRBV15 and TRBJ2-5): DAMVIQNPRYQVTQFGKPVTLSCSQTLNHNVMYWYQQKSSQAPKLLFHYYDKDFNNEADTPDNFQSRRPNTSFCFLDIRSPGLGDTAMYLCATSRVGTGEETQYFGPGTRLLVL.

This clonotype was found many times. This chain joins TRBV29-1 and TRBJ2-2, with D possibly being TRBD2 (5 bases). The CDR3 contains 13 residues. Trimming removed 7 bases at V and 0 bases at J, with 9 bases between. From germline, CDR1 is SQVTM and CDR2 ANQGSEA. The CDR3: CSAGGTNTGELFF. The CDR3 coding sequence is TGCAGCGCTGGAGGAACGAACACCGGGGAGCTGTTTTTT.

This clonotype was counted at least ten times. V and J are TRBV6-4 and TRBJ2-2; no definite D call. V lost 2 bases and J 3 bases, leaving 4 bases between the germline ends. There are 13 residues in the CDR3. CDR1 and CDR2 from the germline V gene are MRHNA and SNTAGT. The CDR3 DNA is TGTGCCAGCAGTGACAGGGACACCGGGGAGCTGTTTTTT. Translation: CASSDRDTGELFF.

V usage is TRBV7-9 and J usage is TRBJ1-1, with TRBD1 identical over 8 bases. The CDR3 loop spans 16 amino acids. V shed 5 bases, J shed 4 bases, and the junction held 12 bases outside the gene matches. Germline V gives CDR1 SEHNR, CDR2 FQNEAQ (reference sequence). Here the CDR3 reads CASSPPSTGGSTEAFF. Written as DNA, the CDR3 is TGTGCCAGCAGCCCTCCTTCAACAGGGGGGTCCACTGAAGCTTTCTTT. Looking up the rest from reference TRBV7-9 and TRBJ1-1 gives the full variable domain: DTGVSQNPRHKITKRGQNVTFRCDPISEHNRLYWYRQTLGQGPEFLTYFQNEAQLEKSRLLSDRFSAERPKGSFSTLEIQRTEQGDSAMYLCASSPPSTGGSTEAFFGQGTRLTVV.

This clonotype was found many times. This chain connects TRBV20-1 to TRBJ2-7; either TRBD1 or TRBD2 may fit D (5 bases each). V shed 6 bases and J shed 7 bases, with 28 bases lying between them. CDR3 length: 16 amino acids. From germline, CDR1 is DFQATT and CDR2 SNEGSKA (reference sequence). CDR3 sequence (DNA): TGCAGTGCCGCCGGGACGACTAATCTTGCAACTCAAGAGCAGTACTTC. Translated: CSAAGTTNLATQEQYF.

This clonotype was detected a few times. The chain links TRBV6-1 to TRBJ1-6; 8 nucleotides align to TRBD1. The CDR3 is 16 residues long. Unmatched junction bases numbered 8, after V lost 3 bases and J lost 7 bases. Germline lookup yields CDR1 MNHNS and CDR2 SASEGT. The DNA for the CDR3 is TGTGCCAGCAGTGATCCAGGGGGCATACGGAATTCACCCCTCCACTTT. It translates to CASSDPGGIRNSPLHF.

This chain connects TRBV5-1 to TRBJ2-6; D remains ambiguous. CDR3 length: 16 amino acids. V was shortened by 4 bases and J by 1 base, with 12 bases between the two germline ends. Germline CDR1 reads SGHRS; CDR2 reads YFSETQ. CDR3 in amino acids: CASSKEQMSGANVLTF. CDR3 DNA: TGCGCCAGCAGCAAGGAACAAATGTCTGGGGCCAACGTCCTGACTTTC.

The chain has TRBV7-3 and TRBJ2-6, with D maybe TRBD2 (6 bases). Germline-derived CDR1 and CDR2 are SGHTA and FQGTGA. Trimming removed 3 bases from V and 0 bases from J, with 12 bases in between. This CDR3 contains 17 residues. The DNA for the CDR3 is TGTGCCAGCAGCTTGGGACTGGGCGACTCTGGGGCCAACGTCCTGACTTTC. Protein: CASSLGLGDSGANVLTF.

The chain uses TRBV7-9 and TRBJ1-5, with 7 bases that match TRBD1. Germline-derived CDR1 and CDR2 are SEHNR and FQNEAQ (reference sequence). The CDR3 totals 17 residues. J lost 5 bases, V lost 3 bases, and 13 bases had no gene match. CDR3 residues: CASSLSRQGLIHQPQHF. Here the CDR3 DNA reads TGTGCCAGCAGCTTGTCTCGACAGGGTCTAATCCATCAGCCCCAGCATTTT.

This clonotype has just a few counts. The chain couples TRBV7-2 to TRBJ2-3, with TRBD1 identical over 9 bases. The V segment lost 6 bases and the J segment 5 bases; nucleotides outside the gene matches: 9. The germline CDR1 and CDR2 sequences are SGHTA and FQGNSA. This CDR3 comprises 15 residues. CDR3 in amino acids: CASSSPGQGKDTQYF. The CDR3, as DNA: TGTGCCAGCAGTTCCCCGGGACAGGGTAAAGATACGCAGTATTTT.